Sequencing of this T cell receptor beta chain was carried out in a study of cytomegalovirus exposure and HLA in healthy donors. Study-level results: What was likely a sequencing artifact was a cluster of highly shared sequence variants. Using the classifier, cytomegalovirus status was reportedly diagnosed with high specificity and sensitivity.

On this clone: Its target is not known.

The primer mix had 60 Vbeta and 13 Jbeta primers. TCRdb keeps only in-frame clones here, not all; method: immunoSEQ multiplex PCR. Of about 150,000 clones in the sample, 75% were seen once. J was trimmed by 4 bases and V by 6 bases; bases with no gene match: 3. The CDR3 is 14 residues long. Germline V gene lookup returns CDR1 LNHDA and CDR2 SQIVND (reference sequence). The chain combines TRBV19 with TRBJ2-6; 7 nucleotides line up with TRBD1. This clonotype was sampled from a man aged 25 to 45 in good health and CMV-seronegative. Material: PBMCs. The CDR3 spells CASREQGGANVLTF. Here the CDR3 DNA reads TGTGCCAGTAGGGAACAGGGGGGGGCCAACGTCCTGACTTTC.